This TCR beta chain comes out of a study of shared clonotypes between healthy human individuals. The V gene lost 0 bases and the J gene lost 13 bases, with 19 bases spanning the gap. Germline CDR1 SGHRS, CDR2 YFSETQ. The CDR3 runs to 14 residues. TCRdb's table, derived via immunoSEQ multiplex PCR, lists solely in-frame clones and lacks some. This table has a few million clones, approximately 93% appearing once. Comment on this clone: As yet, its antigen is unknown.

Findings of the study overall: A few donors had 4% to 5% of their naive CD4 clonotypes in common.

This TCR came from a man younger than 30 in good health. Some clones in this sample may be carry-over from other donors' samples. The sequenced material came from naive CD4+ T cells from PBMCs. Subset reported: CD45RA+ positively selected. V is TRBV5-1 and J is TRBJ2-5; D tentatively reads TRBD1 or TRBD2 (5 bases each). CDR3 amino acids: CASSLDTGTPVGYF. The CDR3 region has the DNA TGCGCCAGCAGCTTGGACACCGGGACCCCAGTCGGGTACTTC.